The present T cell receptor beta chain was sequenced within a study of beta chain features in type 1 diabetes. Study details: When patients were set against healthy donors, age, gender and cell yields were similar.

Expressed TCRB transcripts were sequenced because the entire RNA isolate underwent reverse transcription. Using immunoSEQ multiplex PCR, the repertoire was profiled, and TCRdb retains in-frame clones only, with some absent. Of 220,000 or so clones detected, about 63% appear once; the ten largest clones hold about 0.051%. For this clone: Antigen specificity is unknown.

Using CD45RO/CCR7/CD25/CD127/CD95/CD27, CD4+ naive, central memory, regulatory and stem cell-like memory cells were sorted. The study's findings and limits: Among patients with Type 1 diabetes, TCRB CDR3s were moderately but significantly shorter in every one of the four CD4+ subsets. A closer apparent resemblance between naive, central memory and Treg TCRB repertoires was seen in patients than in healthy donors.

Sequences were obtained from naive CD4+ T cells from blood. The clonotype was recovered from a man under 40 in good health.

The CDR3, as DNA: TGTGCCAGCACCGGGGAACGGGTGTTCGGGGCCAACGTCCTGACTTTC. Translating it yields CASTGERVFGANVLTF. V and J are TRBV13 and TRBJ2-6; possible D gene TRBD2, 5 bases. This CDR3 region has 16 residues. The germline gives CDR1 PRHDT, CDR2 FYEKMQ (reference sequence). Trimming removed 7 bases at V and 4 bases at J, with 17 bases between. The full variable domain, its missing parts supplied by reference TRBV13 and TRBJ2-6, is AAGVIQSPRHLIKEKRETATLKCYPIPRHDTVYWYQQGPGQDPQFLISFYEKMQSDKGSIPDRFSAQQFSDYHSELNMSSLELGDSALYFCASTGERVFGANVLTFGAGSRLTVL.